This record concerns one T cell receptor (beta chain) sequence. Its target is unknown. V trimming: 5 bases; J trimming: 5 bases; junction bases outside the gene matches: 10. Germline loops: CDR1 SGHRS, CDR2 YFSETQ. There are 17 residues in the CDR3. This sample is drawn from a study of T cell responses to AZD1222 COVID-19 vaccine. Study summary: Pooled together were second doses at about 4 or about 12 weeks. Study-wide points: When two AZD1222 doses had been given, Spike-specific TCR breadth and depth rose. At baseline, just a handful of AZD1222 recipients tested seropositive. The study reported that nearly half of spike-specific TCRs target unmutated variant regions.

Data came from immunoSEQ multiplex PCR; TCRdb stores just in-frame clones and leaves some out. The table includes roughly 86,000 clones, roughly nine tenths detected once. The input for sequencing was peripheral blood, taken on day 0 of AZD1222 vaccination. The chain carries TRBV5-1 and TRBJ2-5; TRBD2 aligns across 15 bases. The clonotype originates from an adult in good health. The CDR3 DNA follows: TGCGCCAGCAGGCCCGGACTAGCGGGAGGGCCTGGGGAGACCCAGTACTTC. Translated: CASRPGLAGGPGETQYF.